One and the same sample provided the 26 T cell receptor beta chains below, sequenced in a study of long-term antiretroviral therapy in people with HIV. An immunoSEQ assay, version v3.0, was performed at survey level. Repertoires were generated with immunoSEQ multiplex PCR, while TCRdb's copy carries only in-frame clones and drops some. The sample shows 35,000 to 40,000 clones, around 80% of them seen only once. Specimen: unsorted PBMCs, collected 1.5 years after starting antiretroviral therapy. The receptors come from a man younger than 35 with HIV.

V usage is TRBV28 and J usage is TRBJ2-7, with 8 nucleotides matching TRBD1. The V and J ends lost 4 bases and 5 bases, in that order; junction bases with no gene match: 7. CDR3 length: 14 amino acids. Germline lookup yields CDR1 MDHEN and CDR2 SYDVKM. CDR3 coding DNA: TGTGCCAGCAGTTCTCCGGGACAGGCCCACGAGCAGTACTTC. This encodes CASSSPGQAHEQYF.

The genes are TRBV4-3 and TRBJ2-1; D uncertain. Germline values: CDR1 LGHNA, CDR2 YSLEER. With 1 base removed from V and 9 bases from J, the gap between germline ends came to 10 bases. The CDR3 loop spans 13 amino acids. The CDR3, as DNA: TGCGCCAGCAGCCAAGTTGGCGAGAGTGAGCAGTTCTTC. Amino acids: CASSQVGESEQFF.

The V and J genes are TRBV19 and TRBJ2-2, with D possibly matching TRBD2 (6 bases). CDR3 length: 13 residues. V was shortened by 5 bases and J by 5 bases, with 9 bases between the two germline ends. Germline CDR1 LNHDA, CDR2 SQIVND (reference sequence). The CDR3, as DNA: TGTGCCAGTAGTCGGGCGGGGACCGGGGAGCTGTTTTTT. It encodes CASSRAGTGELFF.

V is TRBV28 and J is TRBJ1-5; the match to TRBD1 covers 10 bases. Germline V gene lookup returns CDR1 MDHEN and CDR2 SYDVKM. Germline trimming cut 3 bases from V and 6 bases from J; bases unmatched to any gene: 8. This CDR3 is built from 16 residues. The CDR3 reads CASSFAGQGRGQPQHF. The CDR3, as DNA: TGTGCCAGCAGTTTCGCGGGACAGGGGCGGGGTCAGCCCCAGCATTTT.

The rearrangement uses TRBV5-5 and TRBJ1-2; unclear D gene. The V end lost 2 bases, the J end lost 2 bases, and 16 bases lay between the germline ends. CDR1 SGHKS and CDR2 YYEKEE come from the germline V gene (reference sequence). CDR3 length: 16 amino acids. In DNA form, the CDR3 reads TGTGCCAGCAGCTTTGAACCTTACATAAGCAACTATGGCTACACCTTC. It yields the protein CASSFEPYISNYGYTF.

V gene TRBV5-4 combines with J gene TRBJ2-2; TRBD1 might be the D (6 bases). V lost 0 bases and J 7 bases, leaving 10 bases between the germline ends. Germline CDR1 reads SGHNT; CDR2 reads YYREEE (reference sequence). The CDR3 consists of 14 residues. As DNA, the CDR3 is TGTGCCAGCAGCTTGGACAGGGTTAACGGGGAGCTGTTTTTT. Protein product: CASSLDRVNGELFF.

The chain links TRBV6-5 to TRBJ1-1; 8 nucleotides match TRBD1. J gave up 3 bases and V 0 bases, and 3 bases lay outside the gene matches. The germline V gene has CDR1 MNHEY and CDR2 SVGAGI. The CDR3 is 15 residues long. DNA for the CDR3: TGTGCCAGCAGTTACTCGAACAGGGGGTACACTGAAGCTTTCTTT. It encodes CASSYSNRGYTEAFF.

The J gene is TRBJ2-1, the V gene TRBV19; TRBD1 is a possible D gene (6 bases). CDR3 length equals 15 residues. The V end lost 5 bases, the J end lost 2 bases, and 13 bases lay between the germline ends. The germline CDR1 and CDR2 sequences are LNHDA and SQIVND (reference sequence). In DNA form, the CDR3 reads TGTGCCAGTAGTCCAACAGGGTATACCTACAATGAGCAGTTCTTC. It yields the protein CASSPTGYTYNEQFF.

This clone was picked up a small number of times. V and J are TRBV4-3 and TRBJ2-3; tentatively, D is TRBD1 (6 bases). V was trimmed by 2 bases and J by 4 bases, leaving 16 bases between them. CDR1 LGHNA and CDR2 YSLEER come from the germline V gene. The CDR3 consists of 16 residues. The CDR3 spells CASSQTQGMWSDTQYF. For the CDR3, the DNA is TGCGCCAGCAGCCAAACTCAGGGGATGTGGTCAGATACGCAGTATTTT.

The chain carries TRBV7-9 and TRBJ2-6; no clear D. Germline CDR1 is SEHNR and CDR2 is FQNEAQ (reference sequence). With 3 bases removed from V and 1 base from J, the gap between germline ends came to 19 bases. CDR3 size: 19 residues. The CDR3 DNA reads TGTGCCAGCAGCTTTTTTACGCCCGAGCCCCCTTCTGGGGCCAACGTCCTGACTTTC. It yields the protein CASSFFTPEPPSGANVLTF.

The chain couples TRBV2 to TRBJ2-7, with D perhaps being TRBD1 or TRBD2 (5 bases each). Trimming cost V 2 bases and J 2 bases, with 10 bases left between them. The V gene's germline CDR1 is SNHLY and CDR2 FYNNEI. The CDR3 totals 14 residues. CDR3: CASSERGPPYEQYF. The CDR3 DNA reads as TGTGCCAGCAGTGAACGGGGACCCCCCTACGAGCAGTACTTC.

V and J are TRBV18 and TRBJ2-3; 10 positions match TRBD2. CDR1 and CDR2 from the germline V gene are KGHSH and LQKENI. Trimming removed 6 bases from V and 3 bases from J; junction bases left unmatched: 15. This CDR3 contains 18 residues. The CDR3 DNA follows: TGTGCCAGCTCCCCTGATATTGGGATAGCGGGAGGAACAGATACGCAGTATTTT. This encodes CASSPDIGIAGGTDTQYF.

This clone was seen only a few times. V gene TRBV7-9 combines with J gene TRBJ2-7, with D perhaps matching TRBD2 (6 bases). The CDR3 length is 12 residues. Germline CDR1 is SEHNR and CDR2 is FQNEAQ (reference sequence). V lost 3 bases, J lost 6 bases, and 9 bases lay in between. The CDR3 here is CASSFGGREQYF. The CDR3 DNA is TGTGCCAGCAGCTTTGGAGGGCGCGAGCAGTACTTC.

V and J are TRBV6-4 and TRBJ2-1; D gene unclear. The ends were cut back, 6 bases at V and 5 bases at J, with 11 bases in the middle. The germline V gene has CDR1 MRHNA and CDR2 SNTAGT. The CDR3 extends over 13 amino acids. CDR3 sequence reads: CASSPDSNNEQFF. In nucleotides, the CDR3 is TGTGCCAGCAGCCCAGACTCGAACAATGAGCAGTTCTTC.

The chain joins TRBV2 to TRBJ1-3; the D gene is possibly TRBD1 (5 bases). This CDR3 has 15 amino acids. Trimming removed 2 bases at V and 2 bases at J, with 10 bases between. Germline V gives CDR1 SNHLY, CDR2 FYNNEI. CDR3 nucleotide sequence: TGTGCCAGCAGTGAAATGGGGACTCCTGGAAACACCATATATTTT. Amino acid sequence: CASSEMGTPGNTIYF.

This clone was seen more than once but under ten times. J is TRBJ2-3 and V is TRBV18; D remains ambiguous. Per the germline V gene, CDR1 is KGHSH and CDR2 is LQKENI. CDR3 size: 12 residues. Trimming took 3 bases from V and 5 from J, leaving 6 bases between them. CDR3 in DNA: TGTGCCAGCTCACCGTACGGAGATACGCAGTATTTT. Its protein product is CASSPYGDTQYF.

In its sample, this clone was seen a few times. The chain has TRBV7-9 and TRBJ2-7, with 11 bases identical to TRBD2. After removal of 6 bases from V and 2 bases from J, the junction contained 6 bases not matched to a gene. The CDR3 has 15 residues. Per germline, CDR1 SEHNR and CDR2 FQNEAQ (reference sequence). The CDR3 DNA follows: TGTGCCAGCAGTCCTAGCGGGAGGATCCCCTACGAGCAGTACTTC. Translation gives CASSPSGRIPYEQYF.

This clone was counted a single time. The CDR3 coding sequence is TGTGCCAGCAGCGTAGGAACGAACACTGAAGCTTTCTTT. Its protein is CASSVGTNTEAFF. The chain combines TRBV9 with TRBJ1-1; the D is unclear. V lost 0 bases and J lost 1, with 4 bases in between. The CDR3 extends over 13 amino acids. Germline CDR1 SGDLS, CDR2 YYNGEE.

This clone was seen only once. This chain connects TRBV28 to TRBJ1-2, with no clear D. V gave up 7 bases and J gave up 7 bases, with 19 bases separating them. The CDR3 length is 14 residues. Per the germline V gene, CDR1 is MDHEN and CDR2 is SYDVKM. The CDR3 nucleotides read TGTGCCAGCACCTCAGGTTGGTCAGGTTCTGGCTACACCTTC. The encoded protein is CASTSGWSGSGYTF.

The chain joins TRBV27 to TRBJ2-1; 16 bases map to TRBD2. Germline CDR1 MNHEY, CDR2 SMNVEV (reference sequence). CDR3 length: 18 residues. With V trimmed by 5 bases and J by 0 bases, 4 bases remained unmatched. The CDR3 nucleotides read TGTGCCAGCAGTCGTGGGACTAGCGGGAGGGGCTCCTACAATGAGCAGTTCTTC. Translated: CASSRGTSGRGSYNEQFF.

This clone is a singleton in its sample. The rearrangement links TRBV27 to TRBJ1-2; maybe TRBD1 (5 bases). V gave up 8 bases and J gave up 2 bases, with 15 bases separating them. The CDR3 has 14 residues. Germline V gives CDR1 MNHEY, CDR2 SMNVEV (reference sequence). CDR3 region: CASAQVFRNYGYTF. CDR3 nucleotides: TGTGCCAGCGCACAGGTTTTCAGGAACTATGGCTACACCTTC.

The chain recombines TRBV5-6 with TRBJ1-5; no definite D call. The CDR3 contains 15 residues. Between the trimmed V and J ends, which lost 0 bases and 4 bases, there was a span of 11 bases. The germline V gene has CDR1 SGHDT and CDR2 YYEEEE. The CDR3 DNA follows: TGTGCCAGCAGCTTGGGCACCCCTGGGAATCAGCCCCAGCATTTT. This sequence encodes CASSLGTPGNQPQHF.

This clone was counted a few times. The genes are TRBV7-9 and TRBJ2-2; unclear D gene. Germline V gene data show CDR1 as SEHNR and CDR2 as FQNEAQ (reference sequence). Trimming stripped 2 bases from V and 4 bases from J, with 5 bases between. This CDR3 is 13 amino acids long. CDR3 sequence reads: CASSLISTGELFF. The CDR3 DNA is TGTGCCAGCAGCTTAATATCCACCGGGGAGCTGTTTTTT.

This clone was seen more than once but under ten times. The same CDR3 arises from other DNA sequences in this sample as well. V usage is TRBV6-5 and J usage is TRBJ2-7, with D possibly being TRBD2 (5 bases). Trimming stripped 2 bases from V and 3 bases from J, with 11 bases between. The CDR3 extends over 14 amino acids. Germline V CDR1 and CDR2: MNHEY, SVGAGI. CDR3 bases: TGTGCCAGCAGTTACGGTGGCGGAGGCTACGAGCAGTACTTC. Its protein is CASSYGGGGYEQYF.

The rearrangement joins TRBV18 to TRBJ2-7; D uncertain. Germline values: CDR1 KGHSH, CDR2 LQKENI. The ends were cut back, 4 bases at V and 0 bases at J, with 13 bases in the middle. This CDR3 is built from 15 residues. The CDR3 region is CASSRGDSISYEQYF. The CDR3 nucleotides are TGTGCCAGCTCACGCGGTGACTCTATCTCCTACGAGCAGTACTTC.

The chain has TRBV6-4 and TRBJ1-4, with D perhaps TRBD1 (5 bases). Germline V gives CDR1 MRHNA, CDR2 SNTAGT. Trimming removed 3 bases from V and 7 bases from J, with 12 bases in between. This CDR3 contains 14 residues. The chain's CDR3 is CASSENRRSEKLFF. CDR3 coding DNA: TGTGCCAGCAGTGAAAACAGGAGGAGTGAAAAACTGTTTTTT.